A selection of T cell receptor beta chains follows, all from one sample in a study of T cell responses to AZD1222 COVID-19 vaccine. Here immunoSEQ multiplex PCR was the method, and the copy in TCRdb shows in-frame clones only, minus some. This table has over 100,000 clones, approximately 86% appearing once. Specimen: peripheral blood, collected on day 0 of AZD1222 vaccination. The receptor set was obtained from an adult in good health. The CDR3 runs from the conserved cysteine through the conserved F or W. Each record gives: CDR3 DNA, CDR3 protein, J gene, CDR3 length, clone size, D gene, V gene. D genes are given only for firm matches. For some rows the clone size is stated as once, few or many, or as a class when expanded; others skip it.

DNA: TGTGCCAGTAGTCTCCGGGACGCCCCCCAGCATTTT
CDR3: CASSLRDAPQHF
J: TRBJ1-5
length: 12
size: once
D: .
V: TRBV19

DNA: TGCGCCAGCAGCCAAGCCGGGACCCCTAAGGGTGAGACCCAGTACTTC
CDR3: CASSQAGTPKGETQYF
J: TRBJ2-5
length: 16
size: .
D: .
V: TRBV4-1

DNA: TGCGCCAGCAGCCCCGACACGAGCTCCTACAATGAGCAGTTCTTC
CDR3: CASSPDTSSYNEQFF
J: TRBJ2-1
length: 15
size: .
D: .
V: TRBV5-1

DNA: TGCGCCAGCAGTGAGTCCGGGACTAGCAATGAGCAGTTCTTC
CDR3: CASSESGTSNEQFF
J: TRBJ2-1
length: 14
size: .
D: TRBD2
V: TRBV10-1

DNA: TGTGCCAGCAGTCCCCGGGAAGGACCAAGGGGTGGCCAGTACTTC
CDR3: CASSPREGPRGGQYF
J: TRBJ2-5
length: 15
size: .
D: .
V: TRBV28

DNA: TGTGCCAGCAGCCCCCCCCAGACTAACTATGGCTACACCTTC
CDR3: CASSPPQTNYGYTF
J: TRBJ1-2
length: 14
size: .
D: .
V: TRBV3-1/TRBV3-2

DNA: TGTGCCAGCAGCTTGGGAGGGCCTGGCTCCTACGAGCAGTACTTC
CDR3: CASSLGGPGSYEQYF
J: TRBJ2-7
length: 15
size: .
D: .
V: TRBV5-4

DNA: TGTGCCAGCAGCTCCTACGGGACGTTGAACACTGAAGCTTTCTTT
CDR3: CASSSYGTLNTEAFF
J: TRBJ1-1
length: 15
size: .
D: .
V: TRBV7-8

DNA: TGTGCCTGGAGTGGCTTGGGGGGTCGCAATCAGCCCCAGCATTTT
CDR3: CAWSGLGGRNQPQHF
J: TRBJ1-5
length: 15
size: .
D: .
V: TRBV30

DNA: TGTGCCAGTAGCAGACAGGGGGCGGACGAGCAGTACTTC
CDR3: CASSRQGADEQYF
J: TRBJ2-7
length: 13
size: .
D: TRBD1
V: TRBV19

DNA: TGTGCCAGCAGCCAAGGGTGGCGGGAGACCCAGTACTTC
CDR3: CASSQGWRETQYF
J: TRBJ2-5
length: 13
size: .
D: .
V: TRBV4-2

DNA: TGTGCCAGCAGCCCAGGACAGGGGGCCCCCTACGAGCAGTACTTC
CDR3: CASSPGQGAPYEQYF
J: TRBJ2-7
length: 15
size: few
D: TRBD1
V: TRBV5-6

DNA: TGCGCCAGCAGTCCTAGGACAGGAGCCAACTATGGCTACACCTTC
CDR3: CASSPRTGANYGYTF
J: TRBJ1-2
length: 15
size: .
D: TRBD1
V: TRBV5-1

DNA: TGCGCCAGCAGCTTTCCGGGACAGGGGGCGAATGGCTACACCTTC
CDR3: CASSFPGQGANGYTF
J: TRBJ1-2
length: 15
size: .
D: TRBD1
V: TRBV5-1

DNA: TGTGCCGGACAAAGGGGTAATGAGCAGTTCTTC
CDR3: CAGQRGNEQFF
J: TRBJ2-1
length: 11
size: .
D: .
V: TRBV28

DNA: TGTGCCAGTAGTAAGGAGGGGTCTGGGGCCAACGTCCTGACTTTC
CDR3: CASSKEGSGANVLTF
J: TRBJ2-6
length: 15
size: .
D: .
V: TRBV19

DNA: TGTGCCAGCAGCCAAGATTGGGTAAGGGGGACTGAAGCTTTCTTT
CDR3: CASSQDWVRGTEAFF
J: TRBJ1-1
length: 15
size: .
D: .
V: TRBV3-1/TRBV3-2

DNA: TGCGCCAGCAGCTTGGCCAGCGGGGCTGGAAACACCATATATTTT
CDR3: CASSLASGAGNTIYF
J: TRBJ1-3
length: 15
size: .
D: .
V: TRBV5-1

DNA: TGTGCCAGCAGTTTGAACCCGGGACTAGCGGGGTACGAGCAGTACTTC
CDR3: CASSLNPGLAGYEQYF
J: TRBJ2-7
length: 16
size: .
D: TRBD2
V: TRBV27

DNA: TGTGCCTCAAAGGCACTGGGTTCACCCCTCCACTTT
CDR3: CASKALGSPLHF
J: TRBJ1-6
length: 12
size: .
D: .
V: TRBV30

DNA: TGCAGCGTTGAAGTAGGACTAGGTGAGACCCAGTACTTC
CDR3: CSVEVGLGETQYF
J: TRBJ2-5
length: 13
size: .
D: TRBD2
V: TRBV29-1

DNA: TGCAGCGTTGTCCCGGCGGAAGAGACCCAGTACTTC
CDR3: CSVVPAEETQYF
J: TRBJ2-5
length: 12
size: .
D: .
V: TRBV29-1

DNA: TGTGCCAGCCAGAAAGCCTTTAGCAATCAGCCCCAGCATTTT
CDR3: CASQKAFSNQPQHF
J: TRBJ1-5
length: 14
size: .
D: .
V: TRBV28

DNA: TGTGCCAGCAGCCCTAGACTAGCGGGAGTAGGGACAGATACGCAGTATTTT
CDR3: CASSPRLAGVGTDTQYF
J: TRBJ2-3
length: 17
size: .
D: TRBD2
V: TRBV7-3

DNA: TGTGCCAGCAGTTCGGAGGGGGGAAGATATCAGCCCCAGCATTTT
CDR3: CASSSEGGRYQPQHF
J: TRBJ1-5
length: 15
size: .
D: .
V: TRBV27

DNA: TGTGCCAGCAGCTTAACGGGACAGAGTCTCTATGGCTACACCTTC
CDR3: CASSLTGQSLYGYTF
J: TRBJ1-2
length: 15
size: few
D: TRBD1
V: TRBV7-3

DNA: TGTGCCAGCAGTTTGAGCAGGGGTAGCAATCAGCCCCAGCATTTT
CDR3: CASSLSRGSNQPQHF
J: TRBJ1-5
length: 15
size: .
D: .
V: TRBV6-5

DNA: TGCGCCAGCAGCTTGGAGGTTATGAACACTGAAGCTTTCTTT
CDR3: CASSLEVMNTEAFF
J: TRBJ1-1
length: 14
size: .
D: .
V: TRBV5-1

DNA: TGTGCCACGGCGGACTCAAGCTACGAGCAGTACTTC
CDR3: CATADSSYEQYF
J: TRBJ2-7
length: 12
size: .
D: .
V: TRBV28

DNA: TGTGCCAGCAGTTACGGGACACTACAGGGTGAAGCTTTCTTT
CDR3: CASSYGTLQGEAFF
J: TRBJ1-1
length: 14
size: .
D: .
V: TRBV2

DNA: TGCGCCAGCAGCTTTGGGACAGCCGGAGAGACCCAGTACTTC
CDR3: CASSFGTAGETQYF
J: TRBJ2-5
length: 14
size: .
D: TRBD1
V: TRBV5-1

DNA: TGTGCCAGCAGTGAGGCCAGGGAGTGGGGCAATCAGCCCCAGCATTTT
CDR3: CASSEAREWGNQPQHF
J: TRBJ1-5
length: 16
size: .
D: .
V: TRBV2

DNA: TGCAGTGCTAGAAGGCCCAATGAGCAGTTCTTC
CDR3: CSARRPNEQFF
J: TRBJ2-1
length: 11
size: .
D: .
V: TRBV20-1

DNA: TGTGCCAGCAGCCCGGCCGGGCCCGGGGAGCTGTTTTTT
CDR3: CASSPAGPGELFF
J: TRBJ2-2
length: 13
size: .
D: .
V: TRBV28

DNA: TGTGCCAGTAGTATAGGTAGCTCTAGCAATCAGCCCCAGCATTTT
CDR3: CASSIGSSSNQPQHF
J: TRBJ1-5
length: 15
size: .
D: .
V: TRBV19

DNA: TGTGCCACCAGTGAGGCAGGGGGGAACTATGGCTACACCTTC
CDR3: CATSEAGGNYGYTF
J: TRBJ1-2
length: 14
size: .
D: TRBD1
V: TRBV24-1

DNA: TGTGCCAGCAAAATGGGACAGGACTCCCAGCCCCAGCATTTT
CDR3: CASKMGQDSQPQHF
J: TRBJ1-5
length: 14
size: .
D: TRBD1
V: TRBV6-5

DNA: TGTGCCAGCAGTTCATTGACAGGGGAGCTGGCAAAACTGTTTTTT
CDR3: CASSSLTGELAKLFF
J: TRBJ1-4
length: 15
size: .
D: TRBD1
V: TRBV28

DNA: TGTGCCAGCGCCACAGGGAGGCAAGAGACCCAGTACTTC
CDR3: CASATGRQETQYF
J: TRBJ2-5
length: 13
size: .
D: .
V: TRBV28

DNA: TGTGCCAGCAGGAAGGACAGGAATCAGCCCCAGCATTTT
CDR3: CASRKDRNQPQHF
J: TRBJ1-5
length: 13
size: .
D: TRBD1
V: TRBV27

DNA: TGTGCCAGCAACCCGTCAGGAGGGACATATGGACAGCCCCAGCATTTT
CDR3: CASNPSGGTYGQPQHF
J: TRBJ1-5
length: 16
size: .
D: .
V: TRBV3-1/TRBV3-2

DNA: TGCGCCAGCAGCGACGGGACCCAACGGGACGAGCAGTACTTC
CDR3: CASSDGTQRDEQYF
J: TRBJ2-7
length: 14
size: .
D: .
V: TRBV5-1

DNA: TGTGCCAGCAGCTCCGAGGACAGGGGGATGAACACTGAAGCTTTCTTT
CDR3: CASSSEDRGMNTEAFF
J: TRBJ1-1
length: 16
size: .
D: TRBD1
V: TRBV7-3

DNA: TGTGCCAGCAGTGAAGCGAAACGTAGCTATGGCTACACCTTC
CDR3: CASSEAKRSYGYTF
J: TRBJ1-2
length: 14
size: .
D: .
V: TRBV6-1

DNA: TGTGCCAGTGCCCTAGCGTCCACAGATACGCAGTATTTT
CDR3: CASALASTDTQYF
J: TRBJ2-3
length: 13
size: .
D: .
V: TRBV19

DNA: TGTGCCAGCAGCTTGCAGACTAGCGGGAACACCGGGGAGCTGTTTTTT
CDR3: CASSLQTSGNTGELFF
J: TRBJ2-2
length: 16
size: .
D: TRBD2
V: TRBV5-4

DNA: TGTGCCTGGAGTGTTGGTGTCCCCACCGGGGAGCTGTTTTTT
CDR3: CAWSVGVPTGELFF
J: TRBJ2-2
length: 14
size: .
D: .
V: TRBV30

DNA: TGTGCCAGCATAGGGCAGGGGGTTGGCACCGGGGAGCTGTTTTTT
CDR3: CASIGQGVGTGELFF
J: TRBJ2-2
length: 15
size: .
D: TRBD1
V: TRBV27

DNA: TGTGCCAGCAGCCCTCCTGGGCATAACTATGGCTACACCTTC
CDR3: CASSPPGHNYGYTF
J: TRBJ1-2
length: 14
size: .
D: .
V: TRBV28

DNA: TGTGCCAGCAGCTTAAGCCCAGGGACCTCTGGAAACACCATATATTTT
CDR3: CASSLSPGTSGNTIYF
J: TRBJ1-3
length: 16
size: .
D: .
V: TRBV7-2

DNA: TGTGCCAGTAGTGCCGTGGGACTAGCCGCCGGGGAGCTGTTTTTT
CDR3: CASSAVGLAAGELFF
J: TRBJ2-2
length: 15
size: .
D: TRBD2
V: TRBV19

DNA: TGTGCCAGCAGCGTAGAATCCCCGTCGAGCTCTGGAAACACCATATATTTT
CDR3: CASSVESPSSSGNTIYF
J: TRBJ1-3
length: 17
size: .
D: .
V: TRBV9

DNA: TGTGCCTGGAGGAAAGGGAGGAACACCGGGGAGCTGTTTTTT
CDR3: CAWRKGRNTGELFF
J: TRBJ2-2
length: 14
size: .
D: .
V: TRBV30

DNA: TGCGCCAGCAGCTTCTTCGGACAGGGGGATTCACCCCTCCACTTT
CDR3: CASSFFGQGDSPLHF
J: TRBJ1-6
length: 15
size: .
D: TRBD1
V: TRBV5-1

DNA: TGTGCCAGCAGTTTATCCGGGACGGCCTACGAGCAGTACTTC
CDR3: CASSLSGTAYEQYF
J: TRBJ2-7
length: 14
size: .
D: .
V: TRBV27

DNA: TGTGCCAGCAGCGATAGCAATCGGCCCCAGCATTTT
CDR3: CASSDSNRPQHF
J: TRBJ1-5
length: 12
size: few
D: .
V: TRBV6-6